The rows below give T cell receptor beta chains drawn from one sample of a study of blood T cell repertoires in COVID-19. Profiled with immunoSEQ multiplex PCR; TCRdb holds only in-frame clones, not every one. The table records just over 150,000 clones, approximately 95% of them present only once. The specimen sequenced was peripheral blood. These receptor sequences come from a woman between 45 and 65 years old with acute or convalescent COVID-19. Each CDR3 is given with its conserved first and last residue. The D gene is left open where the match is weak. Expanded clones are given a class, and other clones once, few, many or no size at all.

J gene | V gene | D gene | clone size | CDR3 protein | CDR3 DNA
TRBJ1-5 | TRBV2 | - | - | CASSEYPPGGQPQHF | TGTGCCAGCAGTGAATACCCACCCGGAGGTCAGCCCCAGCATTTT
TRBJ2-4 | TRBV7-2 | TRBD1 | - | CASSHSQGRPKNIQYF | TGTGCCAGCAGCCATTCACAGGGGCGGCCCAAAAACATTCAGTACTTC
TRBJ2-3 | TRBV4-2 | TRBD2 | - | CASSQVGGGAFRTDTQYF | TGTGCCAGCAGCCAAGTCGGCGGGGGGGCATTTCGCACAGATACGCAGTATTTT
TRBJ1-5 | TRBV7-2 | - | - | CASSIDSADYQPQHF | TGTGCCAGCAGCATCGACTCGGCGGACTATCAGCCCCAGCATTTT
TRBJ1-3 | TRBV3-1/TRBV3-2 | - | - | CASSLFPGGTGNTIYF | TGTGCCAGCAGCCTTTTTCCGGGAGGGACTGGAAACACCATATATTTT
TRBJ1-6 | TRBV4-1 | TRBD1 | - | CASSQEDNFKGQGDSPLHF | TGCGCCAGCAGCCAAGAAGATAACTTTAAGGGACAGGGAGATTCACCCCTCCACTTT
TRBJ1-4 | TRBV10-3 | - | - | CAISESRNVNEKLFF | TGTGCCATCAGTGAGTCTAGAAACGTTAATGAAAAACTGTTTTTT
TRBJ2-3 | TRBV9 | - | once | CASSTRTSTDTQYF | TGTGCCAGCAGCACGCGGACTAGCACAGATACGCAGTATTTT
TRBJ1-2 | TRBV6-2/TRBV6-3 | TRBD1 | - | CASSLATGNYGYTF | TGTGCCAGCAGCTTGGCGACAGGGAACTATGGCTACACCTTC
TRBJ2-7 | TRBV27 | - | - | CASSLRYYEQYF | TGTGCCAGCAGTTTACGCTACTACGAGCAGTACTTC
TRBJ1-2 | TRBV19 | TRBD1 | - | CASSTGQIYGYTF | TGTGCCAGTAGTACGGGACAGATCTATGGCTACACCTTC
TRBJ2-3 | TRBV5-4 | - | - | CASSLGPGGSDTQYF | TGTGCCAGCAGCTTGGGGCCGGGGGGCTCAGATACGCAGTATTTT
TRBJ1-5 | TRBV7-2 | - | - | CASSLEGGRYQPQHF | TGTGCCAGCAGCTTAGAGGGAGGCAGATATCAGCCCCAGCATTTT
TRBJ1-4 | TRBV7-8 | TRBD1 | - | CASSPRGQRQSTNEKLFF | TGTGCCAGCAGCCCCAGGGGGCAGCGGCAATCAACTAATGAAAAACTGTTTTTT
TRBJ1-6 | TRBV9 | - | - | CASSVWGVNSPLHF | TGTGCCAGCAGCGTATGGGGCGTTAATTCACCCCTCCACTTT
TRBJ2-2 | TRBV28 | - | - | CASSPPGPNTGELFF | TGTGCCAGCAGTCCCCCAGGCCCGAACACCGGGGAGCTGTTTTTT
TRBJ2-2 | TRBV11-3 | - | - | CASSSPRGPGTGELFF | TGTGCCAGCAGCTCCCCGCGGGGTCCGGGCACCGGGGAGCTGTTTTTT
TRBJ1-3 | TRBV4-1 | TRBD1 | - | CASSRGGQGGNTIYF | TGCGCCAGCAGCCGAGGAGGACAGGGGGGAAACACCATATATTTT
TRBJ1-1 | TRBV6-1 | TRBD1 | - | CASSEGTGERAFF | TGTGCCAGCAGTGAGGGGACAGGGGAGAGAGCTTTCTTT
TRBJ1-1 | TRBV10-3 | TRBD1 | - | CATSSTGVMFSAYTEAFF | TGTGCCACCTCAAGTACAGGGGTCATGTTTTCGGCGTACACTGAAGCTTTCTTT
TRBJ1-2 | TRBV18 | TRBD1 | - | CASSPDRVNGYTF | TGTGCCAGCTCCCCCGACAGGGTGAATGGCTACACCTTC